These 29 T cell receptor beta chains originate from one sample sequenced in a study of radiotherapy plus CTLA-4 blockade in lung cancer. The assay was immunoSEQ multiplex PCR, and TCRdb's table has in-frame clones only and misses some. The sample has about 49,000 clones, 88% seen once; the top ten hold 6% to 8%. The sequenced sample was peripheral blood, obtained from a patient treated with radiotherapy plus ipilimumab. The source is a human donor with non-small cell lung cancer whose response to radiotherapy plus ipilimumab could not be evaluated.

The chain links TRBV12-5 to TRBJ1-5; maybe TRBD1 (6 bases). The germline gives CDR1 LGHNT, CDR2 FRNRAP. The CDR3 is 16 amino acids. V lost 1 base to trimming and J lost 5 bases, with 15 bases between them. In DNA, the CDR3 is TGTGCTAGTGGTTTGGCCGCCCTAGCAGGGGATCAGCCCCAGCATTTT. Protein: CASGLAALAGDQPQHF.

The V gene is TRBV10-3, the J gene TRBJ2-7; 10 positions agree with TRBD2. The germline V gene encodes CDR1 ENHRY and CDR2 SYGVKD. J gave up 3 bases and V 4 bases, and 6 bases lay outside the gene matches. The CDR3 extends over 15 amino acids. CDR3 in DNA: TGTGCCATCAGTGGCGAGCGGGGGGGGAGCTACGAGCAGTACTTC. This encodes CAISGERGGSYEQYF.

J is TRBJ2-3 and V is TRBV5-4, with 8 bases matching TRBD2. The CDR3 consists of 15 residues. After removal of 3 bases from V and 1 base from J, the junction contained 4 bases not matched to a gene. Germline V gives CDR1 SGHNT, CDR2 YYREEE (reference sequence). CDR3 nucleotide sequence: TGTGCCAGCAGCTCGGGGGGGGCCCGCACAGATACGCAGTATTTT. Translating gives CASSSGGARTDTQYF.

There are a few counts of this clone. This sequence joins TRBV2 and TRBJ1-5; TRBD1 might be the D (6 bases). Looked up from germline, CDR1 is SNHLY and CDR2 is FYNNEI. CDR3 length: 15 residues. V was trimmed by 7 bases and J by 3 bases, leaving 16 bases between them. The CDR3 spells CASKPMHRDNQPQHF. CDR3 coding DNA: TGTGCCAGCAAGCCCATGCACAGGGACAATCAGCCCCAGCATTTT.

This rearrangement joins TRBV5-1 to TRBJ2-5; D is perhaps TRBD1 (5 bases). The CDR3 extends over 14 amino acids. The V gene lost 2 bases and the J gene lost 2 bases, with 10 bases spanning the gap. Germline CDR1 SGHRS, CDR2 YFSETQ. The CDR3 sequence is CASSFRQSQETQYF. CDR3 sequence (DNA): TGCGCCAGCAGCTTCCGACAGTCACAAGAGACCCAGTACTTC.

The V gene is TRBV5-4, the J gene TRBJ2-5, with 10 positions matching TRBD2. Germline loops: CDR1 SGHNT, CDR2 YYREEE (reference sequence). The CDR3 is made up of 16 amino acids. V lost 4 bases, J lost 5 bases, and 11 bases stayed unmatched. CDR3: CASSPGSGGAEETQYF. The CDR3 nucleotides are TGTGCCAGCAGCCCAGGCAGCGGGGGGGCCGAGGAGACCCAGTACTTC.

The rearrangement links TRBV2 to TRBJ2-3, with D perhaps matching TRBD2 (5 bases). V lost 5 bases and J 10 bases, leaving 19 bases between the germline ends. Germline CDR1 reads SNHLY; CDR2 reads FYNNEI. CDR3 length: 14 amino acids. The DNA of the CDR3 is TGTGCCAGCAGTTTAAGCGGAGTACCAGAGGCGCAGTATTTT. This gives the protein CASSLSGVPEAQYF.

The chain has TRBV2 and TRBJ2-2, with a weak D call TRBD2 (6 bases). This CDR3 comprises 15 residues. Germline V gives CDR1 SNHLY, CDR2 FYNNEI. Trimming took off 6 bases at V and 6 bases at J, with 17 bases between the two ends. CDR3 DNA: TGTGCCAGCAGGGCGGGACTTACCTCATCCGGGGAGCTGTTTTTT. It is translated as CASRAGLTSSGELFF.

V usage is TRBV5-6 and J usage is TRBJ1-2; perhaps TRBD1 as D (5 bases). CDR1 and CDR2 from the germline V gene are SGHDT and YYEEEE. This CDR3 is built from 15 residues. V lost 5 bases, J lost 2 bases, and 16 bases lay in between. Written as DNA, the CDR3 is TGTGCCAGCAGTTTCCGCGGGGGTACCAACTATGGCTACACCTTC. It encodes CASSFRGGTNYGYTF.

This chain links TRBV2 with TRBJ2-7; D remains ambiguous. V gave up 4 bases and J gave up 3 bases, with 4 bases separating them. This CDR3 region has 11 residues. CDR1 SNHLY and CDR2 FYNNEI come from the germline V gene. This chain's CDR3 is CASSGIYEQYF. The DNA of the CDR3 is TGTGCCAGCAGTGGTATCTACGAGCAGTACTTC.

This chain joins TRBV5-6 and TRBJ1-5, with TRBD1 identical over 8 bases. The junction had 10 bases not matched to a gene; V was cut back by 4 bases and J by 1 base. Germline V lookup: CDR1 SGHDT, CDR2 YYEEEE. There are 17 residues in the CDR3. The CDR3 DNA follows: TGTGCCAGCAGCCTGACAGGGGTGAAAGTGAGCAATCAGCCCCAGCATTTT. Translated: CASSLTGVKVSNQPQHF.

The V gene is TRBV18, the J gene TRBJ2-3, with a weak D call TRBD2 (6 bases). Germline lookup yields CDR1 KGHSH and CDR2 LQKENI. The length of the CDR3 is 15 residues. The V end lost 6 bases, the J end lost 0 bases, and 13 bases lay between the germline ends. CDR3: CASSRDFSSTDTQYF. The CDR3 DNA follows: TGTGCCAGCTCTCGGGACTTTTCTAGCACAGATACGCAGTATTTT. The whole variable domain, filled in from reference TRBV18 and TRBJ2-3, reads NAGVMQNPRHLVRRRGQEARLRCSPMKGHSHVYWYRQLPEEGLKFMVYLQKENIIDESGMPKERFSAEFPKEGPSILRIQQVVRGDSAAYFCASSRDFSSTDTQYFGPGTRLTVL.

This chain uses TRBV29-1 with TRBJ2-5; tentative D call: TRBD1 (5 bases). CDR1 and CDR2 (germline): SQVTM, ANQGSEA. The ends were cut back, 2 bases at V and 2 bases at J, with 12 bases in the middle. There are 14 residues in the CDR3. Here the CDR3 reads CSVESDRTQETQYF. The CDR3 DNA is TGCAGCGTTGAAAGCGACAGAACGCAAGAGACCCAGTACTTC.

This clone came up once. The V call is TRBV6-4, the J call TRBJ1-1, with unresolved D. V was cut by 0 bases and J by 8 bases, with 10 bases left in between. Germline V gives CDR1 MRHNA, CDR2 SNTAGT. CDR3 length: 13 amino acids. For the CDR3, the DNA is TGTGCCAGCAGTGACTCCCCCGGGAGAGAAGCTTTCTTT. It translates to CASSDSPGREAFF.

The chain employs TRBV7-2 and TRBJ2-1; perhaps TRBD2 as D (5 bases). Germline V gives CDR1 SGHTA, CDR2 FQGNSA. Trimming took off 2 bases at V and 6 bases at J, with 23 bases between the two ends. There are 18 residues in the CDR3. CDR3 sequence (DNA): TGTGCCAGCAGCTTAACCCGTGAGGGCGGATTGAGAGGCAATGAGCAGTTCTTC. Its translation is CASSLTREGGLRGNEQFF.

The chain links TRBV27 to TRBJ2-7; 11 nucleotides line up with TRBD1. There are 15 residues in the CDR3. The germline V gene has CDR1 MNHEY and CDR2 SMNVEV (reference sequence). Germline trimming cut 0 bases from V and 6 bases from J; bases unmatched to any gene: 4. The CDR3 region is CASSLSRDRGIEQYF. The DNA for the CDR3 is TGTGCCAGCAGTTTATCCCGGGACAGGGGGATCGAGCAGTACTTC.

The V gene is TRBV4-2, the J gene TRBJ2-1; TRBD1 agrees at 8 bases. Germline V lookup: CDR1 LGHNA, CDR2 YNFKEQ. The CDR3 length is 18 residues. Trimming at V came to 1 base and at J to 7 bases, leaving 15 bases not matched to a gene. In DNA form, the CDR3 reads TGTGCCAGCAGCCAAGTCGTTGGGCAAGGACAGGGCGGGAATGAGCAGTTCTTC. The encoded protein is CASSQVVGQGQGGNEQFF.

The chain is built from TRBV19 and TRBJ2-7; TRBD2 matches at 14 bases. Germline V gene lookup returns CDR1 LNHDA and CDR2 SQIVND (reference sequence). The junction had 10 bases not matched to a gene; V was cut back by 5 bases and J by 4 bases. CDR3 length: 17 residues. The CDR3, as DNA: TGTGCCAGTAGTGAAGGACTAGCGGGGGGCCTGTTTTACGAGCAGTACTTC. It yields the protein CASSEGLAGGLFYEQYF.

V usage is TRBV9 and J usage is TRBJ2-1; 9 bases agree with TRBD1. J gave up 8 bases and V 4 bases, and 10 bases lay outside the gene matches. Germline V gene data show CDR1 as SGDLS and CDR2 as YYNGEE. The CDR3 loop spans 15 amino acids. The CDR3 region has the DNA TGTGCCAGCAGCACAACCGGGACAGGGAACTATGAGCAGTTCTTC. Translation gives CASSTTGTGNYEQFF.

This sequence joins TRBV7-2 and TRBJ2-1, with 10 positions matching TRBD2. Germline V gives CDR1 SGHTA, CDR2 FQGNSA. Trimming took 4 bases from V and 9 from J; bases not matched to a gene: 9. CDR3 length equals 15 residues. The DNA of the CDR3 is TGTGCCAGCAGCTCACGACTAGCGGGTAAGGGTGAGCAGTTCTTC. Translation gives CASSSRLAGKGEQFF. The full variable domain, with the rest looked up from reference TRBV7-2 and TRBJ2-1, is GAGVSQSPSNKVTEKGKDVELRCDPISGHTALYWYRQSLGQGLEFLIYFQGNSAPDKSGLPSDRFSAERTGGSVSTLTIQRTQQEDSAVYLCASSSRLAGKGEQFFGPGTRLTVL.

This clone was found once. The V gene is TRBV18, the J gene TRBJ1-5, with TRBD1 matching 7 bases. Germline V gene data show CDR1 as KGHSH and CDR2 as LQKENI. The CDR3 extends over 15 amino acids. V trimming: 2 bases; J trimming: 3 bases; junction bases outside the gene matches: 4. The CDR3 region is CASSPVGTVNQPQHF. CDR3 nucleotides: TGTGCCAGCTCACCAGTTGGGACAGTCAATCAGCCCCAGCATTTT.

The CDR3 loop is CASSDQGATNEKLFF. The CDR3 coding sequence is TGCGCCAGCAGCGATCAGGGGGCAACTAATGAAAAACTGTTTTTT. This chain connects TRBV5-1 to TRBJ1-4; TRBD1 matches 7 bases. Per the germline V gene, CDR1 is SGHRS and CDR2 is YFSETQ. The V and J ends lost 4 bases and 0 bases, in that order; junction bases with no gene match: 3. This CDR3 spans 15 amino acids.

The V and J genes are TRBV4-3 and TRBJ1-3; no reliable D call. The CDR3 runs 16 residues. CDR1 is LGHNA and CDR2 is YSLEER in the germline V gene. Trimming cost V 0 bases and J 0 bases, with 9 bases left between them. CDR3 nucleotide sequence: TGCGCCAGCAGCCAAGATAATACAGTCTCTGGAAACACCATATATTTT. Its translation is CASSQDNTVSGNTIYF.

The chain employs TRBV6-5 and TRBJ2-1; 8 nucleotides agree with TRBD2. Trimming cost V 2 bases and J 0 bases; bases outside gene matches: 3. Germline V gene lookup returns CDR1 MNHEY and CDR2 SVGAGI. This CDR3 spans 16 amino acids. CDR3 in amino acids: CASSYRGTSSYNEQFF. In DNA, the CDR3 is TGTGCCAGCAGTTACCGTGGGACTAGCTCCTACAATGAGCAGTTCTTC.

CDR3 sequence reads: CASSPKGLTLYTGELFF. For the CDR3, the DNA is TGCGCCAGCAGTCCCAAGGGACTAACCTTATACACCGGGGAGCTGTTTTTT. The rearrangement links TRBV23-1 to TRBJ2-2; TRBD2 matches 7 bases. TRBV23-1 is marked as an open reading frame, function uncertain. The junction had 11 bases not matched to a gene; V was cut back by 4 bases and J by 3 bases. The CDR3 spans 17 residues.

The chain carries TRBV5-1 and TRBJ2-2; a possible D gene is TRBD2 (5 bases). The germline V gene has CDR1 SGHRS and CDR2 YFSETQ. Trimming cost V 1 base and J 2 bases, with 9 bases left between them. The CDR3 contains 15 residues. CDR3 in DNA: TGCGCCAGCAGCTTGAACGAGGGAAACACCGGGGAGCTGTTTTTT. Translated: CASSLNEGNTGELFF.

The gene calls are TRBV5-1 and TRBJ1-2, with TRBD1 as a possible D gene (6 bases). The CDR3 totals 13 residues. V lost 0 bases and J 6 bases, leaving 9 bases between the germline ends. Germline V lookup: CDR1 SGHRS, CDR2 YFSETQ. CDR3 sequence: CASSLVAGDGYTF. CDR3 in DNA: TGCGCCAGCAGCTTGGTGGCAGGGGATGGCTACACCTTC.

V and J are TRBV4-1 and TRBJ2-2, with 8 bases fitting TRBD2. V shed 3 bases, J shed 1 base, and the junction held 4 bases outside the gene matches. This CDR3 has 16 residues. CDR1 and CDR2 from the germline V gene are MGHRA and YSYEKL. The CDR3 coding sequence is TGCGCCAGCAGCCAGATGAGCGGGGGGAACACCGGGGAGCTGTTTTTT. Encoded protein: CASSQMSGGNTGELFF.

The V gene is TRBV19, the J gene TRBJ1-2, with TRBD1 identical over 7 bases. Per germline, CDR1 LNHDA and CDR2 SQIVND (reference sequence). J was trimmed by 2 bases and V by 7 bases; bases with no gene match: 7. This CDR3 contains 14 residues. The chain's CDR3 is CASTPDRYNYGYTF. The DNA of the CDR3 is TGTGCCAGTACCCCGGACAGGTACAACTATGGCTACACCTTC.